The 15 T cell receptor beta chains presented below share a single source sample, sequenced in a study of blood T cells in healthy people across ages. With a J-beta primer mix and a sample-barcoded 5' primer, a second PCR ran roughly 6 to 11 cycles. TCRdb reprocessed the 5' RACE reads via MiXCR and lists one record per CDR3 protein. This table has around 1,600,000 distinct CDR3 sequences, around 40% appearing once. Sequences were obtained from blood. Every receptor here comes from a woman aged 18-30 years in good health.

The chain recombines TRBV7-2 with TRBJ2-7, with D perhaps matching TRBD2 (5 bases). Trimming pared 6 bases from V and 7 bases from J, leaving 34 bases between. The CDR3 length is 19 residues. CDR1 SGHTA and CDR2 FQGNSA come from the germline V gene. The CDR3: CASSSPSGRPSYSYNEQYF. CDR3 DNA: TGTGCCAGCAGTTCTCCGAGCGGCCGGCCCTCCTACTCCTACAATGAGCAGTACTTC.

This clonotype was recorded only once. This chain connects TRBV5-6 to TRBJ2-1; TRBD2 matches 7 bases. The CDR3 consists of 15 residues. The junction had 8 bases not matched to a gene; V was cut back by 4 bases and J by 4 bases. The germline CDR1 and CDR2 sequences are SGHDT and YYEEEE. The CDR3 DNA reads as TGTGCCAGCAGCCATTGGGCGGGGGATTACAATGAGCAGTTCTTC. Translating it yields CASSHWAGDYNEQFF.

This clonotype was detected a few times. The J gene is TRBJ2-3, the V gene TRBV7-9; 9 nucleotides align to TRBD1. With V trimmed by 3 bases and J by 4 bases, 11 bases remained unmatched. The V gene's germline CDR1 is SEHNR and CDR2 FQNEAQ (reference sequence). The length of the CDR3 is 17 residues. The CDR3 nucleotides are TGTGCCAGCAGCTTGCCCGGGACAGGGCGTTTGTCAGATACGCAGTATTTT. Residues: CASSLPGTGRLSDTQYF.

The chain carries TRBV29-1 and TRBJ2-5, with 7 positions matching TRBD2. Per the germline V gene, CDR1 is SQVTM and CDR2 is ANQGSEA. V was pared by 4 bases and J by 3 bases, with 14 bases of the junction left unmatched. The CDR3 runs 16 residues. This chain's CDR3 is CSVGPRLAQLKETQYF. The CDR3, as DNA: TGCAGCGTTGGTCCTCGACTAGCCCAACTAAAAGAGACCCAGTACTTC.

The chain links TRBV20-1 to TRBJ2-4, with TRBD2 as a possible D gene (6 bases). The germline V gene encodes CDR1 DFQATT and CDR2 SNEGSKA (reference sequence). The CDR3 covers 16 residues. The V end was cut by 6 bases, the J end by 3 bases, with 21 bases between. CDR3 in DNA: TGCAGTGCCCCCTTGGGTCTAGCGTTCGTCAAAAACATTCAGTACTTC. Amino acid sequence: CSAPLGLAFVKNIQYF.

The rearrangement joins TRBV6-1 to TRBJ2-1, with 14 positions matching TRBD2. Germline CDR1 MNHNS, CDR2 SASEGT. The CDR3 contains 15 residues. The V gene end was trimmed by 2 bases and the J gene end by 8 bases; junction bases not matched to a gene: 2. The CDR3 sequence is CASSELTSGRDEQFF. CDR3 in DNA: TGTGCCAGCAGTGAATTGACTAGCGGGAGGGATGAGCAGTTCTTC.

This clonotype was seen just once. This could be a read error, since a much larger clone is one nucleotide away. The V gene is TRBV2, the J gene TRBJ2-5; D gene ambiguous. This CDR3 is 13 amino acids long. Germline values: CDR1 SNHLY, CDR2 FYNNEI. This CDR3 is CTSSVGHQETQYF. In nucleotides, the CDR3 is TGTACCAGCAGTGTCGGTCATCAAGAGACCCAGTACTTC.

The chain is built from TRBV4-3 and TRBJ1-1, with TRBD1 identical over 7 bases. The CDR3 consists of 14 residues. The trim removed 4 bases at V and 5 bases at J, leaving 7 bases unmatched. Germline V gene lookup returns CDR1 LGHNA and CDR2 YSLEER. For the CDR3, the DNA is TGCGCCAGCAGCCCGCAGCCAGGGGGTACTGAAGCTTTCTTT. Amino acids: CASSPQPGGTEAFF.

V is TRBV10-3 and J is TRBJ2-5, with a possible D match to TRBD2 (5 bases). Germline loops: CDR1 ENHRY, CDR2 SYGVKD. Trimming cost V 8 bases and J 3 bases, with 10 bases left between them. This CDR3 spans 12 amino acids. CDR3 DNA sequence: TGTGCCATCGTTAGGCGGGAAGAGACCCAGTACTTC. Its protein is CAIVRREETQYF.

In this sample, this clonotype turned up many times. The chain links TRBV7-9 to TRBJ2-1; D is undetermined. The CDR3 consists of 13 residues. Germline V gene sequence: CDR1 SEHNR, CDR2 FQNEAQ (reference sequence). The ends were cut back, 6 bases at V and 0 bases at J, with 6 bases in the middle. The CDR3 reads CASSTSSYNEQFF. The DNA of the CDR3 is TGTGCCAGCAGTACGAGCTCCTACAATGAGCAGTTCTTC.

The chain is built from TRBV14 and TRBJ2-1, with TRBD2 matching over 12 bases. The J segment lost 6 bases and the V segment lost 0 bases, leaving 6 bases of the junction unmatched. Germline loops: CDR1 SGHDN, CDR2 FVKESK. CDR3 size: 17 residues. The CDR3 DNA reads as TGTGCCAGCAGCCAAGACGGACTAGCGGGGACGATCAATGAGCAGTTCTTC. Protein product: CASSQDGLAGTINEQFF.

This chain uses TRBV29-1 with TRBJ1-1, with 7 positions matching TRBD1. V shed 8 bases, J shed 0 bases, and the junction held 9 bases outside the gene matches. Germline CDR1 SQVTM, CDR2 ANQGSEA. The CDR3 runs 14 residues. The CDR3 here is CSCAGGQLNTEAFF. CDR3 nucleotide sequence: TGCAGCTGCGCTGGGGGACAGCTGAACACTGAAGCTTTCTTT.

This clonotype was seen repeatedly, ten times or more. The gene calls are TRBV7-2 and TRBJ2-6; D call uncertain. The CDR3 runs to 14 residues. The V end lost 4 bases, the J end lost 3 bases, and 7 bases lay between the germline ends. CDR1 and CDR2 (germline): SGHTA, FQGNSA. The CDR3 DNA reads as TGTGCCAGCAGCTCTCTTTTTGGGGCCAACGTCCTGACTTTC. Encoded protein: CASSSLFGANVLTF.

This chain uses TRBV6-5 with TRBJ2-7, with 7 bases lining up with TRBD1. Germline values: CDR1 MNHEY, CDR2 SVGAGI. The V segment lost 6 bases and the J segment 3 bases; nucleotides outside the gene matches: 11. This CDR3 has 15 residues. The CDR3 sequence is CASRGRGTDRYEQYF. CDR3 bases: TGTGCCAGCAGGGGCCGTGGGACAGACCGCTACGAGCAGTACTTC.

As concerns this clonotype: The junction and the germline gene differ at one end; a read error may be behind it. The chain uses TRBV18 and TRBJ2-7; TRBD2 might be the D (5 bases). The CDR3 loop spans 13 amino acids. CDR1 is KGHSH, CDR2 LQKENI, per germline. The CDR3 protein is CDSSPTGSYEQYF. The CDR3 DNA reads TGTGACAGCTCACCGACGGGATCCTACGAGCAGTACTTC.